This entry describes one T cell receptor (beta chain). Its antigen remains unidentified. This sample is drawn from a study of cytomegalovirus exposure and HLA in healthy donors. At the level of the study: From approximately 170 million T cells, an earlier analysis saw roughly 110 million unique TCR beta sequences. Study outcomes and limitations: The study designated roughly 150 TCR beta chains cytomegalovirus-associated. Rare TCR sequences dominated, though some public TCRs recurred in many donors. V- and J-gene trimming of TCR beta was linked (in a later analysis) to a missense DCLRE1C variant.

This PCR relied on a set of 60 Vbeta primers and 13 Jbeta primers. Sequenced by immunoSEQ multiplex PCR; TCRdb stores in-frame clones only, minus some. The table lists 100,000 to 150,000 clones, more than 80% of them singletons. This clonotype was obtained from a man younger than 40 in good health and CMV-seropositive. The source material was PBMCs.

Here the CDR3 reads CASSELLAGGQETQYF. In DNA, the CDR3 is TGTGCCAGCAGTGAATTGCTAGCGGGGGGGCAGGAGACCCAGTACTTC. The chain is built from TRBV6-1 and TRBJ2-5; 12 bases map to TRBD2. V lost 2 bases, J lost 5 bases, and 6 bases stayed unmatched. Germline values: CDR1 MNHNS, CDR2 SASEGT. The CDR3 consists of 16 residues.